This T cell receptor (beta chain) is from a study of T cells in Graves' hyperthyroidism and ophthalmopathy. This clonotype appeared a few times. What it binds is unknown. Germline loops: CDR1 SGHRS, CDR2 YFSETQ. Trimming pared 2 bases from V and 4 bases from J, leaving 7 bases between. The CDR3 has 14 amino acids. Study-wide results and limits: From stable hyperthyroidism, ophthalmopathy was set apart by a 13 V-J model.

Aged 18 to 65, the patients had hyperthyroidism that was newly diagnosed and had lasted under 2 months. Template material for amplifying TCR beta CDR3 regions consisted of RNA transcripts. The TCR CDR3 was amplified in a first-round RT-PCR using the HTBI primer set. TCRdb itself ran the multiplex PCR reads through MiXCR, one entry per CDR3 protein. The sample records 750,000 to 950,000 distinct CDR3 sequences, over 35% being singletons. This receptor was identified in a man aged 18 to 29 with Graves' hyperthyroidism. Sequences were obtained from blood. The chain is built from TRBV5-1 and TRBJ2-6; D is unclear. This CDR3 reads CASSLSLGANVLTF. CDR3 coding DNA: TGCGCCAGCAGCTTATCTCTGGGGGCCAACGTCCTGACTTTC.